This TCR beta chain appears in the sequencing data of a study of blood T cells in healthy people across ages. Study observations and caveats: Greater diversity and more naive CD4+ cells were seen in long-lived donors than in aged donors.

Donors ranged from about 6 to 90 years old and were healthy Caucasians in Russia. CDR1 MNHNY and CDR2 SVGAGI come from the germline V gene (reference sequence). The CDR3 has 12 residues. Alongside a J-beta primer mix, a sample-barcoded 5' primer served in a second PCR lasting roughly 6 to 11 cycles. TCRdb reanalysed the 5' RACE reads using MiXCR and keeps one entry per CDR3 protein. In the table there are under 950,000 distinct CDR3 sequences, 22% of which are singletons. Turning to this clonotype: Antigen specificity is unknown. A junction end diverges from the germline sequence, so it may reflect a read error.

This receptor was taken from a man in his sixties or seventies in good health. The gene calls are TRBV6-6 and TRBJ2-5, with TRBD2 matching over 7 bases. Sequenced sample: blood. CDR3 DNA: TGTGCCAGCAGGGGCGGGGGAAATAATCAGAACTTC. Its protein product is CASRGGGNNQNF.